This TCR beta chain derives from a study of blood T cell repertoires in COVID-19. Study in general: Some COVID-19 samples were acute and others convalescent; all came from the United States, Italy and Spain. PBMCs, B-cell-depleted T cells, or T cells provided the cDNA or gDNA that made up the material.

Method: immunoSEQ multiplex PCR; TCRdb's copy keeps in-frame clones and lacks some. The table lists some 80,000 clones, 80% to 95% of them singletons. The CDR3 spans 15 residues. J gave up 6 bases and V 1 base, and 8 bases lay outside the gene matches. Germline V gene lookup returns CDR1 SQVTM and CDR2 ANQGSEA. The specimen was peripheral blood. V and J are TRBV29-1 and TRBJ2-3; 9 bases fit TRBD2. The receptor's source is a woman older than 75 with acute or convalescent COVID-19. CDR3 DNA sequence: TGCAGCGTTGAAGTACGCGGGGGGGCATTGGATACGCAGTATTTT. It specifies CSVEVRGGALDTQYF.